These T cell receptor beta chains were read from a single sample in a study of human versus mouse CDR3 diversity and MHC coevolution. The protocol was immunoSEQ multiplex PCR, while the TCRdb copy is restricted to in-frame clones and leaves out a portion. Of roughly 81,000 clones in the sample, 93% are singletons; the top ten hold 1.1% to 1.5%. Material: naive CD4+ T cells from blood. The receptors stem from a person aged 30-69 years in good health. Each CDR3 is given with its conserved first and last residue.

CDR3: CASSPGLAGLSGGREQYF; V: TRBV7-2; J: TRBJ2-7
CDR3: CASSFEFVSQPQHF; V: TRBV19; J: TRBJ1-5
CDR3: CARKAGVISYEQYF; V: TRBV6-5; J: TRBJ2-7
CDR3: CASSPGLAGDTGELFF; V: TRBV18; J: TRBJ2-2
CDR3: CASSLTTGGYEQYF; V: TRBV7-3; J: TRBJ2-7
CDR3: CSVAGGGNTIYF; V: TRBV29-1; J: TRBJ1-3
CDR3: CSASKNTEAFF; V: TRBV20-1; J: TRBJ1-1
CDR3: CASGLAGGNEQFF; V: TRBV5-4; J: TRBJ2-1
CDR3: CASSSLGTGGRNTIYF; V: TRBV19; J: TRBJ1-3
CDR3: CASSLTWTGSNEQFF; V: TRBV5-6; J: TRBJ2-1
CDR3: CASSFQASGGDTQYF; V: TRBV7-2; J: TRBJ2-3
CDR3: CASSLSGYSPLHF; V: TRBV5-1; J: TRBJ1-6
CDR3: CASSRDRQDGYTF; V: TRBV27; J: TRBJ1-2
CDR3: CASSLGQGAYEQYF; V: TRBV5-4; J: TRBJ2-7
CDR3: CASSPGAGESNEQFF; V: TRBV5-4; J: TRBJ2-1
CDR3: CASSLEISTDTQYF; V: TRBV5-1; J: TRBJ2-3
CDR3: CASSQSRNRVQETQYF; V: TRBV6-6; J: TRBJ2-5
CDR3: CASNQGRDEQFF; V: TRBV19; J: TRBJ2-1
CDR3: CASSHLDSTTYGYTF; V: TRBV7-3; J: TRBJ1-2
CDR3: CASSRTSGEQETQYF; V: TRBV27; J: TRBJ2-5
CDR3: CASSDTSLAKNIQYF; V: TRBV19; J: TRBJ2-4
CDR3: CASRPGTGQLNEKLFF; V: TRBV6-6; J: TRBJ1-4
CDR3: CASSPLPGQGMNEQYF; V: TRBV18; J: TRBJ2-7
CDR3: CASSARAGGVGEKLFF; V: TRBV4-2; J: TRBJ1-4
CDR3: CASSSGTGVHEQYF; V: TRBV5-1; J: TRBJ2-7
CDR3: CASSPRTGPEKLFF; V: TRBV14; J: TRBJ1-4
CDR3: CASSWGVTGAYEQYF; V: TRBV5-5; J: TRBJ2-7
CDR3: CASRGQGNQPQHF; V: TRBV19; J: TRBJ1-5
CDR3: CASSLALMAGTQYF; V: TRBV6-5; J: TRBJ2-5